Listed below are T cell receptor beta chains from one sample, sequenced in a study of graft-versus-host responses after intestinal transplantation. Data came from immunoSEQ multiplex PCR; TCRdb stores just in-frame clones and leaves some out. The sample holds thousands of clones, about 32% seen once. The specimen comprised alloreactive CD4+ T cells from a mixed lymphocyte reaction culture, sampled before intestinal transplant. The source is a human patient who received an intestinal transplant. Both conserved end residues are part of each CDR3. A D gene is named only where the DNA matches it firmly. Clone size, where shown, is once, few, many, or a class for clones that have expanded.

TRBV19	TRBJ1-5	TRBD1	few	CASRATGSDNQPQHF	TGTGCCAGTAGGGCGACAGGGTCGGACAATCAGCCCCAGCATTTT
TRBV5-1	TRBJ2-3	TRBD1	.	CASSFRDRVTDTQYF	TGCGCCAGCAGCTTCCGGGACAGGGTAACAGATACGCAGTATTTT
TRBV5-4	TRBJ2-6	.	few	CASSLVGSGANVLTF	TGTGCCAGCAGCTTGGTCGGCTCTGGGGCCAACGTCCTGACTTTC
TRBV18	TRBJ2-5	.	medium-sized	CASSPGHGETQYF	TGTGCCAGCTCACCGGGGCACGGAGAGACCCAGTACTTC
TRBV28	TRBJ2-3	.	few	CASSLAGLLPRNTQYF	TGTGCCAGCAGTTTAGCGGGACTTTTACCCCGAAATACGCAGTATTTT
TRBV28	TRBJ2-7	TRBD2	.	CASSLRLAGSEQYF	TGTGCCAGCAGTTTGAGGCTAGCGGGATCGGAGCAGTACTTC
TRBV5-6	TRBJ1-1	.	few	CASSLRGGNTEAFF	TGTGCCAGCAGCTTGAGGGGAGGGAACACTGAAGCTTTCTTT
TRBV19	TRBJ1-2	TRBD1	.	CASSALSGQVYGYTF	TGTGCCAGTAGCGCTCTTTCCGGACAGGTCTATGGCTACACCTTC
TRBV7-2	TRBJ1-6	.	.	CASSPDSNSPLHF	TGTGCCAGCAGCCCCGACAGCAATTCACCCCTCCACTTT
TRBV9	TRBJ1-1	TRBD1	few	CASSGTGGTEAFF	TGTGCCAGCAGCGGGACAGGGGGCACTGAAGCTTTCTTT
TRBV5-1	TRBJ2-1	.	.	CASSLVENEQFF	TGCGCCAGCAGCTTGGTAGAAAATGAGCAGTTCTTC
TRBV6-1	TRBJ2-7	.	.	CASSEAGDIFYEQYF	TGTGCCAGCAGTGAAGCAGGCGACATTTTCTACGAGCAGTACTTC
TRBV4-1	TRBJ2-7	TRBD2	.	CASARPGTSGYEQYF	TGCGCCAGCGCCCGACCCGGGACTAGCGGTTACGAGCAGTACTTC
TRBV18	TRBJ1-2	TRBD1	few	CASSLQGIANYGYTF	TGTGCCAGCTCACTACAGGGGATAGCTAACTATGGCTACACCTTC
TRBV4-1	TRBJ2-7	.	once	CASSLRDGGLGEQYF	TGCGCCAGCAGCCTTAGAGATGGGGGGTTGGGGGAGCAGTACTTC
TRBV7-9	TRBJ1-1	.	.	CASSLATWTEAFF	TGTGCCAGCAGCCTGGCCACGTGGACTGAAGCTTTCTTT
TRBV27	TRBJ2-2	.	.	CASSQLSGELFF	TGTGCCAGCAGTCAACTCTCCGGGGAGCTGTTTTTT
TRBV6-6	TRBJ1-1	.	.	CASRRAFSPNTEAFF	TGTGCCAGCAGGAGGGCCTTTTCCCCCAACACTGAAGCTTTCTTT
TRBV4-2	TRBJ1-2	TRBD1	.	CASSQVGQGADGYTF	TGTGCCAGCAGCCAAGTGGGACAGGGGGCGGATGGCTACACCTTC
TRBV7-6	TRBJ1-1	TRBD1	few	CASSLGQGGNTEAFF	TGTGCCAGCAGCTTAGGACAGGGAGGAAACACTGAAGCTTTCTTT
TRBV7-6	TRBJ2-7	TRBD2	medium-sized	CASSLVAGGSYEQYF	TGTGCCAGCAGCTTAGTAGCGGGGGGCTCCTACGAGCAGTACTTC
TRBV4-1	TRBJ1-5	TRBD1	.	CASSQNGPRPGQQLRSNQPQHF	TGCGCCAGCAGCCAAAATGGCCCCCGACCGGGACAGCAACTTCGTAGCAATCAGCCCCAGCATTTT
TRBV19	TRBJ1-2	.	medium-sized	CASSIEGTTFYGYTF	TGTGCCAGTAGTATAGAGGGGACAACCTTCTATGGCTACACCTTC
TRBV6-6	TRBJ2-1	TRBD2	.	CASSGTSGRHNEQFF	TGTGCCAGCAGCGGGACTAGCGGGCGCCACAATGAGCAGTTCTTC
TRBV6-6	TRBJ2-7	.	.	CASSYWAGRLTYEQYF	TGTGCCAGCAGTTACTGGGCCGGGAGATTAACCTACGAGCAGTACTTC
TRBV5-6	TRBJ1-2	.	.	CASSLGEYYGYTF	TGTGCCAGCAGCTTGGGGGAGTACTATGGCTACACCTTC
TRBV6-5	TRBJ2-1	TRBD2	medium-sized	CASRRILAIGNEQFF	TGTGCCAGCAGGAGGATACTAGCGATAGGCAATGAGCAGTTCTTC
TRBV5-1	TRBJ2-7	.	large	CASSLGGPTTVYEQYF	TGCGCCAGCAGCTTGGGCGGGCCAACTACTGTCTACGAGCAGTACTTC
TRBV6-1	TRBJ2-1	.	.	CASSQAGVSSYNEQFF	TGTGCCAGCAGTCAAGCCGGGGTCAGCTCCTACAATGAGCAGTTCTTC
TRBV6-5	TRBJ1-6	.	.	CASSARDIHNSPLHF	TGTGCCAGCAGTGCCAGAGACATTCATAATTCACCCCTCCACTTT
TRBV6-1	TRBJ2-2	.	.	CASRSRRGQIGELFF	TGTGCCAGCAGGTCCCGGAGAGGACAGATCGGGGAGCTGTTTTTT
TRBV27	TRBJ2-3	.	.	CASSLGRPTDTQYF	TGTGCCAGCAGTTTGGGCAGGCCCACAGATACGCAGTATTTT
TRBV28	TRBJ1-2	TRBD1	few	CASYSLTGVNGYTF	TGTGCCAGCTACTCTCTGACAGGGGTGAATGGCTACACCTTC
TRBV19	TRBJ1-2	TRBD1	.	CASSFTSTDRVYGYTF	TGTGCCAGTAGTTTCACCTCCACGGACAGGGTGTATGGCTACACCTTC
TRBV14	TRBJ2-7	TRBD2	.	CASSRLAGMDEQYF	TGTGCCAGCAGTCGACTAGCGGGAATGGACGAGCAGTACTTC
TRBV19	TRBJ1-5	.	.	CASLQGLGPQHF	TGTGCCAGTCTACAGGGCCTTGGGCCCCAGCATTTT
TRBV2	TRBJ2-7	.	medium-sized	CASRELPGEQYF	TGTGCCAGCAGAGAACTCCCCGGCGAGCAGTACTTC
TRBV28	TRBJ2-5	.	few	CASSLRGGIPGAQYF	TGTGCCAGCAGTTTAAGGGGAGGAATTCCTGGGGCCCAGTACTTC
TRBV6-5	TRBJ2-7	TRBD2	medium-sized	CASSQATSGSQKQYF	TGTGCCAGCAGCCAGGCCACTAGCGGGAGCCAGAAGCAGTACTTC
TRBV5-5	TRBJ1-3	.	medium-sized	CASRVSPAISGNTIYF	TGTGCCAGCAGAGTCTCCCCTGCGATCTCTGGAAACACCATATATTTT
TRBV12-2	TRBJ2-3	.	medium-sized	CASRLARSCQSGTDTQYF	TGTGCAAGTCGCTTAGCCAGGTCCTGCCAGTCCGGCACAGATACGCAGTATTTT
TRBV18	TRBJ1-6	TRBD1	.	CATAPGQGIHSPLHF	TGTGCCACCGCCCCGGGACAGGGGATTCATTCACCCCTCCACTTT
TRBV5-1	TRBJ2-5	.	.	CASSRVLRGETQYF	TGCGCCAGCAGCCGGGTTTTGAGGGGGGAGACCCAGTACTTC
TRBV6-1	TRBJ1-5	.	.	CASRGAGNQPQHF	TGTGCCAGCCGGGGTGCGGGAAATCAGCCCCAGCATTTT
TRBV29-1	TRBJ1-4	.	.	CSVEGAGPNEKLFF	TGCAGCGTTGAGGGGGCAGGGCCTAATGAAAAACTGTTTTTT
TRBV7-8	TRBJ2-5	.	few	CASSFGEIQETQYF	TGTGCCAGCAGCTTTGGGGAGATTCAAGAGACCCAGTACTTC
TRBV7-6	TRBJ2-7	.	.	CASSLAYGPYEQYF	TGTGCCAGCAGCTTAGCGTATGGGCCCTACGAGCAGTACTTC
TRBV7-9	TRBJ2-1	.	.	CASSSTAYNEQFF	TGTGCCAGCAGCTCCACAGCCTACAATGAGCAGTTCTTC
TRBV5-5	TRBJ2-3	TRBD2	.	CASSPGTSGSWGTDTQYF	TGTGCCAGCAGCCCCGGGACTAGCGGGAGTTGGGGCACAGATACGCAGTATTTT
TRBV7-8	TRBJ2-1	.	.	CASSLARRERRFF	TGTGCCAGCAGCTTAGCGCGGCGCGAGCGCAGGTTCTTC